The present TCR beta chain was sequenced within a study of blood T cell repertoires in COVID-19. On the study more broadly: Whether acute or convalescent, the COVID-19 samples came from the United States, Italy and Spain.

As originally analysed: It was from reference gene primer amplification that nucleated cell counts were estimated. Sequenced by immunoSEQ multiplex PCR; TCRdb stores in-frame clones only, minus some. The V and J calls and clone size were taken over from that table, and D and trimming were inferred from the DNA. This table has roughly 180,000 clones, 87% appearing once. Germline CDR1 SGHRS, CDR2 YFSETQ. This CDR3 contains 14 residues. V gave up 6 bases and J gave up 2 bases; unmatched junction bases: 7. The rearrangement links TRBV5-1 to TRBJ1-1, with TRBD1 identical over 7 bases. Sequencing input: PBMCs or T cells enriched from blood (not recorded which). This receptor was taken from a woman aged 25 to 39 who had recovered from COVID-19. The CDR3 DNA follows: TGCGCCAGCACTCTGGACAGGCCCAACACTGAAGCTTTCTTT. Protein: CASTLDRPNTEAFF.